This T cell receptor (beta chain) stems from a study of immune evolution from preneoplasia to lung adenocarcinoma. This table comes from immunoSEQ multiplex PCR, and its TCRdb copy is limited to in-frame clones, with some not included. The sample consists of approximately 4,400 clones, 60% to 80% of them appearing once. This sequence originates from a person aged 60-79 years with lung adenocarcinoma. Sequencing was done on a sample of FFPE lung adenocarcinoma in situ tissue.

The CDR3 loop reads CASSLGDSPYNEQFF. CDR3 nucleotides: TGTGCCAGCAGCTTAGGGGACAGTCCCTACAATGAGCAGTTCTTC. The chain links TRBV7-9 to TRBJ2-1; 7 bases agree with TRBD1. The V and J ends lost 1 base and 2 bases, in that order; junction bases with no gene match: 2. There are 15 residues in the CDR3. Germline loops: CDR1 SEHNR, CDR2 FQNEAQ (reference sequence).